This is a list of T cell receptor beta chains from one sample in a study of shared clonotypes between healthy human individuals. Assay used: immunoSEQ multiplex PCR; TCRdb lists only in-frame clones, some missing. This table has about 2.5 million clones, around 90% appearing once. Sequenced sample: naive CD4+ T cells from PBMCs. The receptors come from a man younger than 30 in good health. Some clones in this sample may be carry-over from other donors' samples. The conserved cysteine and the conserved F or W are not part of the CDR3 here.

>TRBV5-4|TRBJ2-5
ASSLTAQETQY
>TRBV6-5|TRBJ1-1
ASSYAGARGTEAF
>TRBV5-1|TRBJ2-7
ASSFGARSYEQY
>TRBV5-1|TRBJ1-1
ASSIGGGVRLNTEAF
>TRBV7-8|TRBJ1-1
ASSLLPNPEAF
>TRBV29-1|TRBJ2-5
SVAPALAGETQY
>TRBV28|TRBJ2-3
ASSPAAGGASTQY
>TRBV30|TRBJ1-5
AWATGGQPQH
>TRBV5-4|TRBJ1-2
ASSLGATGNGYT
>TRBV2|TRBJ2-5
ASSTGEQETQY
>TRBV15|TRBJ2-1
ATRRQRRGTEQF
>TRBV2|TRBJ2-1
ASSERGLSYNEQF
>TRBV5-1|TRBJ2-4
ASSLSGLAKNIQY
>TRBV19|TRBJ2-7
ASEARQPYEQY
>TRBV28|TRBJ1-1
ASRPQGGNTEAF
>TRBV2|TRBJ1-2
ASSETRTAINYGYT
>TRBV7-9|TRBJ2-7
ASSLVGGGSYEQY
>TRBV7-9|TRBJ2-7
ASSLVRGTYEQY
>TRBV27|TRBJ1-1
ASSFGRQGQNTEAF
>TRBV30|TRBJ1-6
AWRSSYNSPLH
>TRBV10-3|TRBJ2-7
ATGTGAYEQY
>TRBV2|TRBJ2-7
ASTGTSAEQY
>TRBV10-3|TRBJ2-1
AISESGGLASEQF
>TRBV4-3|TRBJ1-1
ASRWSGNTEAF
>TRBV28|TRBJ2-1
ASSSLTPGGGQWNEQF
>TRBV18|TRBJ1-5
ASSTLAGQPQH
>TRBV19|TRBJ2-5
ASSIGGVETQY
>TRBV28|TRBJ2-7
ASSLGTSGPGEQY
>TRBV20-1|TRBJ2-3
SARRPPEGY
>TRBV18|TRBJ2-7
ASSPPGAGKGYEQY
>TRBV28|TRBJ2-1
ASSTTSGVFEQF
>TRBV4-1|TRBJ2-7
ASSPPPGQGFYEQY
>TRBV6-1|TRBJ1-2
ASSEGQLYGYT
>TRBV11-2|TRBJ1-1
ASSLTNGLQGEAF
>TRBV28|TRBJ1-3
ASSFLNIAGDSGNTIY
>TRBV2|TRBJ1-5
ASSGQGVGQPQH
>TRBV30|TRBJ2-7
AWSVQRYEQY
>TRBV29-1|TRBJ2-3
SVETLATDTQY
>TRBV28|TRBJ2-1
ASSTPAGGPYNEQF
>TRBV28|TRBJ1-6
ASEGVNNSPLH
>TRBV5-1|TRBJ2-7
ASSLAGFGREEQY
>TRBV7-8|TRBJ2-5
ASSLVLAGMPETQY
>TRBV30|TRBJ2-7
AWSRGGEQY
>TRBV5-1|TRBJ1-4
ASSLDINEKLF
>TRBV11-1|TRBJ2-7
ASSRPGSYEQY
>TRBV14|TRBJ2-2
ASSKNTGELF
>TRBV2|TRBJ2-3
ASSGLGTDTQY
>TRBV9|TRBJ1-1
ASSVEPGPNTEAF